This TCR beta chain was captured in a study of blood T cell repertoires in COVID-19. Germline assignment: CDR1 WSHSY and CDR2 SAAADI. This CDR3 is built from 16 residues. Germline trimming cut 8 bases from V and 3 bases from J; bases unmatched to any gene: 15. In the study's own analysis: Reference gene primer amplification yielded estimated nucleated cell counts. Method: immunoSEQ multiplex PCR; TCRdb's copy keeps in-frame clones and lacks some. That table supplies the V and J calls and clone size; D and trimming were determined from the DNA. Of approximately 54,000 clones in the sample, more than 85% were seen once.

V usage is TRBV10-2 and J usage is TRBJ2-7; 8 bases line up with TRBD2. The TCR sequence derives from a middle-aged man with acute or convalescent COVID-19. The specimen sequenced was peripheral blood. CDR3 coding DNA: TGCGCCAGCGGGGGGGCTACTAGCGGATTAAACTACGAGCAGTACTTC. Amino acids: CASGGATSGLNYEQYF.